This record covers a single TCR beta chain. Its antigen is still unknown. The entry originates in a study of T cell responses to AZD1222 COVID-19 vaccine. Study results and caveats: White British people made up most donors, females outnumbered males, and clonal diversity was possibly underestimated. The span of vaccine-associated CD4 TCRs extended across spike, with dominance at 160-218 and 743-854. Among those given AZD1222, only six or seven were seropositive at baseline. Regions left unmutated in variants are reportedly the target of nearly half of spike-specific TCRs.

Sequencing used immunoSEQ multiplex PCR; TCRdb keeps in-frame clones, though not all of them. The sample lists tens of thousands of clones; just over 90% were seen once. V was cut by 4 bases and J by 7 bases, with 13 bases left in between. CDR1 and CDR2 (germline): SGHDN, FVKESK. The CDR3 length is 13 residues. V usage is TRBV14 and J usage is TRBJ1-2; possible D gene TRBD1, 6 bases. The sequence derives from an adult in good health. This material consisted of peripheral blood, taken on day 0 of MenACWY control vaccination. The CDR3 DNA reads TGTGCCAGCAGCCCGTTTAAGGGGGTTGGCTACACCTTC. Translated: CASSPFKGVGYTF.